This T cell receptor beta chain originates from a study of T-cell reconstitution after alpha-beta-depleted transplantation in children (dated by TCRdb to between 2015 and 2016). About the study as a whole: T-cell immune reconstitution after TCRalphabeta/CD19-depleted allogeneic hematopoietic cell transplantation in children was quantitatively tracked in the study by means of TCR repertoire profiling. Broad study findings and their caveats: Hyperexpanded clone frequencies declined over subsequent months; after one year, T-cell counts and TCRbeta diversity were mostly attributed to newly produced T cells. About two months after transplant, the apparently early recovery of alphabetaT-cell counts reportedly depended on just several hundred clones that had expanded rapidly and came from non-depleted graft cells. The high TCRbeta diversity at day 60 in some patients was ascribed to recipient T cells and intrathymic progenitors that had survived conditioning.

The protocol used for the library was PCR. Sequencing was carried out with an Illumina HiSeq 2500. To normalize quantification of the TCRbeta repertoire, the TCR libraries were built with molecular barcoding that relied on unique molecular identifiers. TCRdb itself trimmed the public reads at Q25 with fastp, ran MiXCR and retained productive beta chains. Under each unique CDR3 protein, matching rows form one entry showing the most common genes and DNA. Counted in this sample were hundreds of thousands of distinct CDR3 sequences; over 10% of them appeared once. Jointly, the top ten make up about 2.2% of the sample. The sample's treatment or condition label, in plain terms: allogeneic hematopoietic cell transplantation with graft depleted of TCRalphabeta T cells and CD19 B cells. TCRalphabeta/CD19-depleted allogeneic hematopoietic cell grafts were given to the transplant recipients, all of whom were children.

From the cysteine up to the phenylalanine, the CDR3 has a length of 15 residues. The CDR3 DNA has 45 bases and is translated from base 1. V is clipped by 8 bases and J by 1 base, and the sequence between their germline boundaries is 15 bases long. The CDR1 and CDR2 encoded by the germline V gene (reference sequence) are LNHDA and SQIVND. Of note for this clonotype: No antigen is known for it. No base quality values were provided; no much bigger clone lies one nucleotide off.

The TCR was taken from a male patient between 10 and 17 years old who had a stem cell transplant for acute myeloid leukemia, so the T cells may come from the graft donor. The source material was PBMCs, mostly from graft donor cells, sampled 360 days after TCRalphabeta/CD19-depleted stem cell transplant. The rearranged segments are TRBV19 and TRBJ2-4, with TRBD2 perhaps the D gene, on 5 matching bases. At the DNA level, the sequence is TGTGCCAGTCGTCCGGCCGGGGAGGCCAAAAACATTCAGTACTTC. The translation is CASRPAGEAKNIQYF.